This TCR beta chain is drawn from a study of T cell changes during pregnancy in multiple sclerosis. The CDR3 loop spans 11 amino acids. The germline gives CDR1 MNHEY, CDR2 SVGAGI. Deletions cut 9 bases from V and 8 bases from J, with 13 bases between. TCRdb's table, derived via immunoSEQ multiplex PCR, lists solely in-frame clones and lacks some. The sample records roughly 60,000 clones, roughly 92% being singletons. The V gene is TRBV6-5, the J gene TRBJ1-2; D is undetermined. This specimen was peripheral blood, taken in the second trimester of pregnancy. This clonotype originated in a female donor with multiple sclerosis, enrolled in a pregnancy study. The CDR3 nucleotides are TGTGCCAGGACTGACGGAAGCGGCTACACCTTC. It translates to CARTDGSGYTF.